This T cell receptor beta chain was obtained from a study of blood T cell repertoires in COVID-19. Study as a whole: Two consecutive negative NP/OP PCR tests, clearance, or resolved symptoms defined Cohort 3 recovery.

As processed by the authors: Amplified reference gene primers provided the basis for estimating nucleated cell counts. Assay used: immunoSEQ multiplex PCR; TCRdb lists only in-frame clones, some missing. The V and J calls and clone size are taken from that table; D and trimming were inferred from the DNA. This table has under 300,000 clones, approximately 90% appearing once. The J segment lost 0 bases and the V segment lost 4 bases, leaving 2 bases of the junction unmatched. There are 16 residues in the CDR3. The germline gives CDR1 SGHRS, CDR2 YFSETQ. In terms of age and location, participants ranged from about 18 to 100 years and lived in about 25 US areas. Cohorts were determined from participant-reported clinical history.

Input material: PBMCs or T cells enriched from blood (not recorded which). The genes are TRBV5-1 and TRBJ2-1, with TRBD2 identical over 12 bases. This receptor was identified in a woman aged 55-70 years in a cohort exposed to, infected with or recovered from COVID-19 (not recorded which). CDR3 region: CASSLGLAGSYNEQFF. The CDR3 bases are TGCGCCAGCAGCCTGGGACTAGCGGGCTCCTACAATGAGCAGTTCTTC.